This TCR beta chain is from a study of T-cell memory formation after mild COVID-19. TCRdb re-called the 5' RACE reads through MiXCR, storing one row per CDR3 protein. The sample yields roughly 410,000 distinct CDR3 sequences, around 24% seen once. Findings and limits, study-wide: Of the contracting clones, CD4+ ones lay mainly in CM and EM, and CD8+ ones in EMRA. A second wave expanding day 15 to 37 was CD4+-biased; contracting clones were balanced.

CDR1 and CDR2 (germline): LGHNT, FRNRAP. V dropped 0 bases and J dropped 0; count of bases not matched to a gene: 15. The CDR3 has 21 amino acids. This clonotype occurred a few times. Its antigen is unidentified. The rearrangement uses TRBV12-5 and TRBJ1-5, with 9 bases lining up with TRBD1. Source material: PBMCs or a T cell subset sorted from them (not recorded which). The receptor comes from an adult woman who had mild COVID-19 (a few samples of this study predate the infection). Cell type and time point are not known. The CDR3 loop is CASGLVQGSSTGGYSNQPQHF. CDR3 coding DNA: TGTGCTAGTGGTTTGGTACAAGGTTCCTCAACAGGGGGCTATAGCAATCAGCCCCAGCATTTT.